A single sample is the source of the 4 T cell receptor beta chains below, sequenced in a study of T-cell memory formation after mild COVID-19. TCRdb itself ran the 5' RACE reads through MiXCR, one entry per CDR3 protein. The sample holds about 150,000 distinct CDR3 sequences, approximately 15% seen once. Sequencing used PBMCs or a T cell subset sorted from them (not recorded which). These receptor sequences come from an adult woman who had mild COVID-19 (a few samples of this study predate the infection). Cell type and time point are not known.

This clonotype has ten or more counts. The gene calls are TRBV20-1 and TRBJ2-3; the match to TRBD1 covers 7 bases. The CDR3 loop spans 17 amino acids. The germline V gene encodes CDR1 DFQATT and CDR2 SNEGSKA (reference sequence). J gave up 1 base and V 2 bases, and 12 bases lay outside the gene matches. The CDR3 bases are TGCAGTGCTAGACCACTACAAGAGCAGGGGGGCACAGATACGCAGTATTTT. This translates into CSARPLQEQGGTDTQYF.

This clonotype was seen a few times. This chain uses TRBV4-2 with TRBJ2-6, with D maybe TRBD2 (6 bases). Germline V CDR1 and CDR2: LGHNA, YNFKEQ. Trimming stripped 0 bases from V and 2 bases from J, with 8 bases between. There are 16 residues in the CDR3. The CDR3 bases are TGTGCCAGCAGCCAAGATCCGGGGGCTGGGGCCAACGTCCTGACTTTC. This translates into CASSQDPGAGANVLTF.

This sequence joins TRBV11-2 and TRBJ2-3; a weak D match, TRBD2 (6 bases). CDR3 length equals 15 residues. V was cut by 0 bases and J by 5 bases, with 12 bases left in between. Germline CDR1 SGHAT, CDR2 FQNNGV. In DNA form, the CDR3 reads TGTGCCAGCAGCTTAGATTACTTGGGAGGAGATACGCAGTATTTT. This sequence encodes CASSLDYLGGDTQYF.

The chain links TRBV12-3 or TRBV12-4 to TRBJ1-4; maybe TRBD1 (5 bases). CDR3 length: 16 amino acids. With 6 bases removed from V and 0 bases from J, the gap between germline ends came to 14 bases. The DNA of the CDR3 is TGTGCCAGCAGCACGACAGAACCTGCAACTAATGAAAAACTGTTTTTT. Protein product: CASSTTEPATNEKLFF.